Below, one T cell receptor (beta chain) is given with its context. Its antigen remains unknown. An end of the junction differs from the germline gene, which may be a read error. The CDR3 is 12 amino acids. Breast cancer patients provided tissue from their axillary draining lymph nodes. TCRdb used MiXCR to reprocess the multiplex PCR reads, holding one entry per CDR3 protein. The sample includes approximately 200,000 distinct CDR3 sequences, 30% to 40% seen only once; the top ten take about 4.3%. This record belongs to a study of breast tumors, draining lymph nodes, adjacent tissues. Study results and limitations: Tumors had less TCR diversity than lymph nodes, more than nontumor tissue. Findings are consistent with lymph node origin and intratumoral expansion of most tumor T cells. Tumor and nontumor repertoires were significantly more similar in luminal-like than in basal-like breast cancer.

This chain connects TRBV12-3 or TRBV12-4 to TRBJ2-2, with a weak D call TRBD2 (5 bases). Source material: axillary lymph node tissue. This TCR was sampled from a female donor with breast cancer. Some clones in this sample may be carry-over from other donors' samples. This CDR3 is CASSFKVGELSF. CDR3 bases: TGTGCCAGCAGTTTCAAGGTCGGGGAGCTGTCTTTT.